These 18 T cell receptor beta chains share one sample of origin, sequenced in a study of cytomegalovirus exposure and HLA in healthy donors. The PCR ran on 60 Vbeta and 13 Jbeta primers. Some clones are missing from TCRdb's copy, which holds only in-frame ones; the method was immunoSEQ multiplex PCR. The repertoire includes some 130,000 clones, about 80% of them detected once, and about 2% sits in the top ten. The sample was PBMCs. The receptor source for this set is a man younger than 40 in good health and CMV-seronegative.

J is TRBJ2-2 and V is TRBV27, with D possibly TRBD1 on 6 matching bases. The length of the CDR3 is 16 residues. Germline CDR1 MNHEY, CDR2 SMNVEV (reference sequence). V was trimmed by 6 bases and J by 5 bases, leaving 19 bases between them. This CDR3 reads CASRPQGGALTGELFF. Here the CDR3 DNA reads TGTGCCAGCAGGCCACAGGGTGGGGCACTTACCGGGGAGCTGTTTTTT.

The chain recombines TRBV4-1 with TRBJ2-7; 12 nucleotides align to TRBD2. V gave up 10 bases and J gave up 13 bases; unmatched junction bases: 14. Germline CDR1 reads MGHRA; CDR2 reads YSYEKL. CDR3 length: 13 residues. The CDR3 loop is CATSHGLAGGRYF. For the CDR3, the DNA is TGCGCCACCTCTCACGGGCTAGCGGGAGGGCGATACTTC.

CDR3 nucleotides: TGCGCCAGCAGCCTTTGGGGGGTCGAGCAGTACTTC. It encodes CASSLWGVEQYF. The chain uses TRBV5-1 and TRBJ2-7; possible D gene TRBD2, 6 bases. The CDR3 runs 12 residues. Trimming cost V 4 bases and J 6 bases, with 11 bases left between them. Germline V gene lookup returns CDR1 SGHRS and CDR2 YFSETQ.

V usage is TRBV29-1 and J usage is TRBJ1-1; D is ambiguous. CDR1 SQVTM and CDR2 ANQGSEA come from the germline V gene. The CDR3 is 13 residues long. V shed 0 bases and J shed 5 bases, with 10 bases lying between them. CDR3 DNA: TGCAGCGTTGAAGATCTGGCAGGAACTGAAGCTTTCTTT. Protein: CSVEDLAGTEAFF.

The V call is TRBV18, the J call TRBJ2-1; D unresolved. The CDR3 runs 12 residues. Germline V gives CDR1 KGHSH, CDR2 LQKENI. Trimming took off 3 bases at V and 5 bases at J, with 5 bases between the two ends. The CDR3 loop reads CASSPQNNEQFF. The CDR3 DNA reads TGTGCCAGCTCACCTCAGAACAATGAGCAGTTCTTC.

Only one count was recorded for this clone. The chain combines TRBV4-2 with TRBJ2-2; the match to TRBD2 covers 8 bases. This CDR3 comprises 15 residues. Germline V CDR1 and CDR2: LGHNA, YNFKEQ. The V gene end was trimmed by 2 bases and the J gene end by 6 bases; junction bases not matched to a gene: 5. CDR3 nucleotides: TGTGCCAGCAGCCAAATAGCGGGATTGGCCGGGGAGCTGTTTTTT. This encodes CASSQIAGLAGELFF.

In DNA form, the CDR3 reads TGCGCCAGCAGGGGGGACAGGGAAACAGATACGCAGTATTTT. Its translation is CASRGDRETDTQYF. V is TRBV23-1 and J is TRBJ2-3; the match to TRBD1 covers 9 bases. TRBV23-1 is placed among ORFs of uncertain function. The CDR3 consists of 14 residues. Unmatched junction bases numbered 4, after V lost 6 bases and J lost 3 bases.

V usage is TRBV9 and J usage is TRBJ2-7; 9 bases fit TRBD1. There are 19 residues in the CDR3. V gave up 0 bases and J gave up 3 bases; unmatched junction bases: 16. Germline loops: CDR1 SGDLS, CDR2 YYNGEE. The CDR3 region has the DNA TGTGCCAGCAGCGTAGTAGTAGAACCTGAGACAGGGGGACTCTACGAGCAGTACTTC. Protein: CASSVVVEPETGGLYEQYF.

This chain joins TRBV5-1 and TRBJ1-1; D gene uncertain. The CDR3 length is 13 residues. V was trimmed by 4 bases and J by 6 bases, leaving 13 bases between them. CDR1 is SGHRS and CDR2 is YFSETQ in the germline V gene. CDR3 bases: TGCGCCAGCAGCCCGCAAGGTGGAGCTGAAGCTTTCTTT. This sequence encodes CASSPQGGAEAFF. Looking up the rest from reference TRBV5-1 and TRBJ1-1 gives the full variable domain: KAGVTQTPRYLIKTRGQQVTLSCSPISGHRSVSWYQQTPGQGLQFLFEYFSETQRNKGNFPGRFSGRQFSNSRSEMNVSTLELGDSALYLCASSPQGGAEAFFGQGTRLTVV.

This chain uses TRBV28 with TRBJ1-2, with D maybe TRBD1 (6 bases). This CDR3 is built from 13 residues. Germline CDR1 MDHEN, CDR2 SYDVKM. V was pared by 5 bases and J by 4 bases, with 11 bases between. The CDR3 sequence is CASSPGQPYGYTF. CDR3 DNA sequence: TGTGCCAGCAGTCCCGGACAGCCCTATGGCTACACCTTC.

V usage is TRBV6-1 and J usage is TRBJ2-5, with TRBD1 identical over 7 bases. The CDR3 runs 15 residues. Germline loops: CDR1 MNHNS, CDR2 SASEGT. The trim removed 6 bases at V and 3 bases at J, leaving 10 bases unmatched. The CDR3 spells CASSFPVGTEETQYF. The CDR3 coding sequence is TGTGCCAGCAGCTTCCCGGTAGGGACAGAAGAGACCCAGTACTTC.

The rearrangement links TRBV28 to TRBJ2-5; D gene uncertain. The CDR3 runs 12 residues. CDR1 is MDHEN and CDR2 is SYDVKM in the germline V gene. Deletions cut 5 bases from V and 6 bases from J, with 10 bases between. The CDR3: CASSTPSKTQYF. In nucleotides, the CDR3 is TGTGCCAGCAGTACGCCTAGTAAGACCCAGTACTTC.

The chain employs TRBV9 and TRBJ1-2, with TRBD1 matching over 10 bases. Trimming took 2 bases from V and 4 from J; bases not matched to a gene: 2. Per germline, CDR1 SGDLS and CDR2 YYNGEE. The CDR3 spans 14 residues. DNA for the CDR3: TGTGCCAGCAGCGTCGGGACAGGGGCCTATGGCTACACCTTC. It translates to CASSVGTGAYGYTF. The variable domain in full, with the rest retrieved from reference TRBV9 and TRBJ1-2, is DSGVTQTPKHLITATGQRVTLRCSPRSGDLSVYWYQQSLDQGLQFLIQYYNGEERAKGNILERFSAQQFPDLHSELNLSSLELGDSALYFCASSVGTGAYGYTFGSGTRLTVV.

This sequence joins TRBV6-1 and TRBJ2-5, with 13 positions matching TRBD2. J lost 3 bases, V lost 11 bases, and 6 bases had no gene match. This CDR3 is built from 14 residues. CDR1 and CDR2 (germline): MNHNS, SASEGT. The CDR3 DNA reads as TGTGCCGCCTGGACTAGCGGGAGTGAAGAGACCCAGTACTTC. Translation: CAAWTSGSEETQYF.

Written as DNA, the CDR3 is TGTGCCAGCATTCCAACTGGGAGCTCCTACGAGCAGTACTTC. Its translation: CASIPTGSSYEQYF. The V call is TRBV6-1, the J call TRBJ2-7, with D possibly matching TRBD2 (5 bases). Trimming removed 7 bases from V and 0 bases from J, with 13 bases in between. From germline, CDR1 is MNHNS and CDR2 SASEGT. CDR3 size: 14 residues.

This clone was seen only once. The chain has TRBV28 and TRBJ2-5, with TRBD1 identical over 7 bases. The length of the CDR3 is 13 residues. The trim removed 7 bases at V and 5 bases at J, leaving 7 bases unmatched. Germline V CDR1 and CDR2: MDHEN, SYDVKM. CDR3 DNA: TGTGCCAGCAAAGGGGACAGCACTGAGACCCAGTACTTC. This translates into CASKGDSTETQYF.

As to this clone: Mismatch with germline at one junction end may stem from a read error. This chain connects TRBV7-7 to TRBJ2-1, with D possibly matching TRBD2 (5 bases). CDR1 is SSHAT, CDR2 FNYEAQ, per germline (reference sequence). The CDR3 is 17 residues long. The chain's CDR3 is CASSPRTGGYSYNEQFF. The CDR3 region has the DNA TGTGCTAGCAGCCCGCGGACTGGCGGCTATTCCTACAATGAGCAGTTCTTC.

In DNA, the CDR3 is TGTGCCAGCAGCTCCCGGGGAGGACTTGGCAATGAGCAGTTCTTC. This gives the protein CASSSRGGLGNEQFF. The gene calls are TRBV5-4 and TRBJ2-1; D perhaps matches TRBD2 (6 bases). CDR1 and CDR2 (germline): SGHNT, YYREEE (reference sequence). V was shortened by 3 bases and J by 6 bases, with 16 bases between the two germline ends. The CDR3 spans 15 residues.